These 24 T cell receptor beta chains originate from one sample sequenced in a study of cytomegalovirus exposure and HLA in healthy donors. Use of 60 Vbeta and 13 Jbeta primers characterized the PCR. Method: immunoSEQ multiplex PCR; TCRdb's copy keeps in-frame clones and lacks some. The table records approximately 160,000 clones, 81% of them present only once. Sequencing was done on a sample of PBMCs. The receptors stem from a woman under 30 in good health and CMV-seronegative.

V gene TRBV28 combines with J gene TRBJ2-3, with D possibly being TRBD2 (5 bases). The CDR3 loop spans 15 amino acids. V lost 4 bases and J 4 bases, leaving 15 bases between the germline ends. Germline CDR1 reads MDHEN; CDR2 reads SYDVKM. CDR3 coding DNA: TGTGCCAGCAGTTCTTATGATCTCGGGGCAGATACGCAGTATTTT. Amino acid sequence: CASSSYDLGADTQYF.

The J gene is TRBJ2-2, the V gene TRBV7-8; unclear D gene. V was trimmed by 8 bases and J by 1 base, leaving 14 bases between them. CDR1 is SGHVS and CDR2 is FQNEAQ in the germline V gene. CDR3 length: 15 residues. For the CDR3, the DNA is TGTGCCAGCCACGTAGGCGGCGGGAACACCGGGGAGCTGTTTTTT. This codes for CASHVGGGNTGELFF. Drawing the rest from reference TRBV7-8 and TRBJ2-2, the complete variable domain is GAGVSQSPRYKVAKRGQDVALRCDPISGHVSLFWYQQALGQGPEFLTYFQNEAQLDKSGLPSDRFFAERPEGSVSTLKIQRTQQEDSAVYLCASHVGGGNTGELFFGEGSRLTVL.

This clone was observed once. The chain has TRBV10-2 and TRBJ2-1; TRBD1 matches at 7 bases. The length of the CDR3 is 18 residues. The V and J ends lost 3 bases and 1 base, in that order; junction bases with no gene match: 12. Germline V CDR1 and CDR2: WSHSY, SAAADI. The chain's CDR3 is CASSDVTGPLRSYNEQFF. CDR3 in DNA: TGCGCCAGCAGTGATGTGACAGGGCCCTTAAGATCCTACAATGAGCAGTTCTTC.

J is TRBJ2-7 and V is TRBV28, with 7 bases fitting TRBD1. The germline V gene encodes CDR1 MDHEN and CDR2 SYDVKM. The CDR3 runs to 15 residues. The trim removed 4 bases at V and 2 bases at J, leaving 8 bases unmatched. CDR3 DNA sequence: TGTGCCAGCAGTTCCACGAGACAGGGAGCCTACGAGCAGTACTTC. Translating it yields CASSSTRQGAYEQYF.

The CDR3 nucleotides read TGTGCCAGCGGGGGAGGAGGTGGCAATGAGCAGTTCTTC. This sequence encodes CASGGGGGNEQFF. The chain uses TRBV6-5 and TRBJ2-1; D might be TRBD2 (6 bases). This CDR3 comprises 13 residues. Trimming took off 8 bases at V and 6 bases at J, with 14 bases between the two ends. Germline V gene sequence: CDR1 MNHEY, CDR2 SVGAGI.

The V gene is TRBV28, the J gene TRBJ1-2, with 8 bases fitting TRBD1. The junction had 14 bases not matched to a gene; V was cut back by 4 bases and J by 4 bases. In germline, CDR1 is MDHEN, CDR2 SYDVKM. The CDR3 consists of 17 residues. CDR3 nucleotides: TGTGCCAGCAGTTCTATGGTACTCAGGGGGCCTGGCTATGGCTACACCTTC. Translated: CASSSMVLRGPGYGYTF.

The rearrangement uses TRBV9 and TRBJ2-1; 11 bases fit TRBD2. The germline CDR1 and CDR2 sequences are SGDLS and YYNGEE. The CDR3 runs 17 residues. Trimming cost V 5 bases and J 2 bases; bases outside gene matches: 9. CDR3 sequence: CASRGPTSGGPYNEQFF. Here the CDR3 DNA reads TGTGCCAGCAGGGGTCCTACTAGCGGGGGACCCTACAATGAGCAGTTCTTC.

In its sample, this clone was seen once. The gene calls are TRBV28 and TRBJ1-4; D is uncertain. CDR3 size: 16 residues. The V gene's germline CDR1 is MDHEN and CDR2 SYDVKM. Deletions cut 4 bases from V and 8 bases from J, with 20 bases between. The CDR3 reads CASSSAGIAWEEKLFF. DNA for the CDR3: TGTGCCAGCAGTTCTGCGGGTATTGCATGGGAGGAAAAACTGTTTTTT.

This clone occurred once. The chain is built from TRBV10-3 and TRBJ2-5; 9 bases fit TRBD1. V gave up 6 bases and J gave up 4 bases; unmatched junction bases: 3. Germline V gives CDR1 ENHRY, CDR2 SYGVKD. The CDR3 consists of 13 residues. The CDR3 region is CAIRGQGSETQYF. The CDR3 coding sequence is TGTGCCATCAGGGGACAGGGATCAGAGACCCAGTACTTC.

The chain is built from TRBV2 and TRBJ2-1; D is perhaps TRBD1 (6 bases). Deletions cut 6 bases from V and 2 bases from J, with 17 bases between. Germline CDR1 and CDR2: SNHLY and FYNNEI. The CDR3 is 16 residues long. The CDR3 reads CASRRDRSVTYNEQFF. The CDR3 DNA reads as TGTGCCAGCAGACGAGACAGGAGTGTGACCTACAATGAGCAGTTCTTC.

The chain recombines TRBV7-2 with TRBJ1-3, with a weak D call TRBD1 (6 bases). This CDR3 comprises 13 residues. CDR1 is SGHTA, CDR2 FQGNSA, per germline. Trimming shortened V by 6 bases and J by 6 bases, and 12 bases separated the two germline ends. Written as DNA, the CDR3 is TGTGCCAGCAGTACGGCAGGGGCAAACACCATATATTTT. Translated: CASSTAGANTIYF.

This clone has a single count. The rearrangement uses TRBV14 and TRBJ1-5; 7 positions agree with TRBD1. Germline-derived CDR1 and CDR2 are SGHDN and FVKESK. After removal of 2 bases from V and 2 bases from J, the junction contained 9 bases not matched to a gene. The CDR3 covers 17 residues. The CDR3 region is CASSQRTDRVGNQPQHF. As DNA, the CDR3 is TGTGCCAGCAGCCAAAGAACCGACAGGGTCGGCAATCAGCCCCAGCATTTT.

This clone was seen a single time. J is TRBJ2-1 and V is TRBV6-6; 11 bases match TRBD2. Per germline, CDR1 MNHNY and CDR2 SVGAGI (reference sequence). Trimming took 4 bases from V and 3 from J; bases not matched to a gene: 2. The length of the CDR3 is 15 residues. This chain's CDR3 is CASSFLAGGYNEQFF. The CDR3 DNA sequence: TGTGCCAGCAGTTTCCTAGCGGGGGGCTACAATGAGCAGTTCTTC.

V usage is TRBV5-1 and J usage is TRBJ2-1, with 7 bases fitting TRBD1. The CDR3 length is 15 residues. The germline V gene has CDR1 SGHRS and CDR2 YFSETQ. V was clipped by 2 bases and J by 4 bases; unmatched bases: 6. The CDR3 DNA follows: TGCGCCAGCAGCTTACAGGGACAGACTTACAATGAGCAGTTCTTC. Its translation is CASSLQGQTYNEQFF.

This rearrangement joins TRBV20-1 to TRBJ1-5, with D unresolved. V was clipped by 4 bases and J by 9 bases, with 10 bases between them. CDR1 and CDR2 from the germline V gene are DFQATT and SNEGSKA (reference sequence). CDR3 length equals 11 residues. The CDR3 loop reads CSATESWPQHF. The CDR3 region has the DNA TGCAGTGCTACTGAGTCGTGGCCCCAGCATTTT.

The rearrangement links TRBV7-3 to TRBJ2-7, with TRBD1 as a possible D gene (6 bases). The CDR3 runs 14 residues. The V gene lost 1 base and the J gene lost 4 bases, with 11 bases spanning the gap. CDR1 SGHTA and CDR2 FQGTGA come from the germline V gene. This chain's CDR3 is CASSLSAGEYEQYF. In nucleotides, the CDR3 is TGTGCCAGCAGCTTAAGTGCAGGGGAGTACGAGCAGTACTTC.

V is TRBV20-1 and J is TRBJ1-2; the D is unclear. CDR1 is DFQATT and CDR2 is SNEGSKA in the germline V gene (reference sequence). This CDR3 has 11 amino acids. V lost 4 bases and J lost 5, with 8 bases in between. DNA for the CDR3: TGCAGTGCTACCATCGGGTATGGCTACACCTTC. Translation gives CSATIGYGYTF.

J is TRBJ2-7 and V is TRBV6-1; D might be TRBD1 (5 bases). V was pared by 6 bases and J by 5 bases, with 20 bases between. Germline assignment: CDR1 MNHNS and CDR2 SASEGT. CDR3 length: 15 residues. The CDR3 reads CASREPWGYTHEQYF. CDR3 sequence (DNA): TGTGCCAGCAGGGAACCGTGGGGCTATACCCACGAGCAGTACTTC.

J is TRBJ2-5 and V is TRBV27, with 8 bases identical to TRBD1. This CDR3 is built from 15 residues. Trimming at V came to 5 bases and at J to 11 bases, leaving 16 bases not matched to a gene. CDR1 is MNHEY and CDR2 is SMNVEV in the germline V gene (reference sequence). CDR3 DNA sequence: TGTGCCAGCAGTCCGCATCAGGGGGCGGCCGCGGAGCAGTACTTC. It encodes CASSPHQGAAAEQYF.

This chain joins TRBV6-5 and TRBJ2-5; D not certain. TRBJ2-7 matches the DNA end more closely, so the J call is doubtful. In germline, CDR1 is MNHEY, CDR2 SVGAGI. The CDR3 totals 13 residues. The CDR3 DNA sequence: TGTGCCAGCAAGAGGTCCCTTTACTACGAGCAGTACTTC. This encodes CASKRSLYYEQYF.

The chain is built from TRBV6-1 and TRBJ1-4, with TRBD1 identical over 7 bases. CDR1 and CDR2 from the germline V gene are MNHNS and SASEGT. V lost 6 bases to trimming and J lost 7 bases; unmatched junction nucleotides: 8. CDR3 size: 14 residues. The DNA of the CDR3 is TGTGCCAGCAGCCTGACAGGGTCTGGTGAAAAACTGTTTTTT. Protein: CASSLTGSGEKLFF.

This chain links TRBV21-1 with TRBJ1-4; the DNA was not used to check the table's D call, TRBD1. TRBV21-1 corresponds to a pseudogene. The CDR3 loop spans 15 amino acids. In DNA, the CDR3 is TGTGCCAGCAGCAAAACAGACAGTCCTAATGAAAAACTGTTTTTT. Its protein is CASSKTDSPNEKLFF.

For this clone: The junction differs from germline at one of its ends, possibly a read error. V is TRBV7-9 and J is TRBJ1-1; D remains unclear. From germline, CDR1 is SEHNR and CDR2 FQNEAQ (reference sequence). The CDR3 has 12 residues. DNA of the CDR3: TGTTCCAGCGGTGGCCTAGACACTGAAGCTTTCTTT. As protein: CSSGGLDTEAFF.

This sequence joins TRBV9 and TRBJ1-1; 9 nucleotides match TRBD1. Germline V gene lookup returns CDR1 SGDLS and CDR2 YYNGEE. This CDR3 spans 15 amino acids. Trimming at V came to 4 bases and at J to 3 bases, leaving 7 bases not matched to a gene. The CDR3 loop reads CASSYDRGTYTEAFF. The CDR3 coding sequence is TGTGCCAGCAGCTATGACAGGGGGACCTACACTGAAGCTTTCTTT.